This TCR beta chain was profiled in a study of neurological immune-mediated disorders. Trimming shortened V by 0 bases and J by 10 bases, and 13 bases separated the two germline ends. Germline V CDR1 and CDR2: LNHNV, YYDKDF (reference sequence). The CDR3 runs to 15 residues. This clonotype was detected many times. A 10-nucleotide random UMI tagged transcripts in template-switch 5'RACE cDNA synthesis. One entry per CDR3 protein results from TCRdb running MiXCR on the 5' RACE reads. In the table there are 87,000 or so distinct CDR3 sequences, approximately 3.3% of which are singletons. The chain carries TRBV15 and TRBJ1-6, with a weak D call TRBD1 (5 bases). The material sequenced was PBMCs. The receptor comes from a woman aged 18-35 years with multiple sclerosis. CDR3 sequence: CATSRDRMGDSPLHF. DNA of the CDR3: TGTGCCACCAGCAGAGATCGGATGGGGGACTCACCCCTCCACTTT.